This TCR beta chain was obtained from a study of T cell clones after liver transplantation. Study-level results: Low donor cell numbers restricted donor-reactive repertoire measurement in two subjects.

This clone came up a few times. Its antigen is still unknown. Clones were sequenced by immunoSEQ multiplex PCR, and TCRdb holds only the in-frame ones, with some missing. The sample shows over 45,000 clones, approximately 71% of them seen only once. Trimming removed 10 bases at V and 6 bases at J, with 17 bases between. The germline V gene has CDR1 SGHRS and CDR2 YFSETQ. The CDR3 length is 14 residues. J is TRBJ1-6 and V is TRBV5-1; the D is unclear. The receptor was isolated from a human patient who received a liver transplant. Some T cells may possibly be graft donor cells. The material was CD4+ T cells from blood, obtained approximately 54 months after liver transplant. The CDR3 loop reads CASAETSLNSPLHF. Written as DNA, the CDR3 is TGCGCCTCAGCCGAGACTTCGCTTAATTCACCCCTCCACTTT.